The following is a T cell receptor (beta chain) sequence with its context. The data were taken from a study of blood T cell repertoires in COVID-19. Looking at the study overall: The study drew acute and convalescent COVID-19 samples from the United States, Italy and Spain. T cells, B-cell-depleted T cells, or PBMCs provided the cDNA or gDNA that served as material.

The CDR3 sequence is 14 residues long. CDR1 is SGHRS and CDR2 is YFSETQ in the germline V gene. J gave up 2 bases and V 5 bases, and 5 bases lay outside the gene matches. During active infection, Seattle patients enrolled and were then monitored through disease. Per the study methods: The assay estimated nucleated cells by amplifying reference gene primers. Profiled with immunoSEQ multiplex PCR; TCRdb holds only in-frame clones, not every one. V, J and clone size are those of that table, while D and trimming were read from the DNA. The repertoire consists of 250,000 to 350,000 clones, with 75% to 95% occurring once and the leading ten covering about 6.8%.

This TCR was sampled from a woman in her 30s with COVID-19, enrolled during active disease. The chain recombines TRBV5-1 with TRBJ2-3; 7 bases match TRBD2. Specimen: peripheral blood. CDR3 sequence (DNA): TGCGCCAGCAGGGTAGCGGGTAACACAGATACGCAGTATTTT. This sequence encodes CASRVAGNTDTQYF.